The 6 T cell receptor beta chains below come from one sample, sequenced in a study of cytomegalovirus exposure and HLA in healthy donors. Amplification used 60 Vbeta primers and 13 Jbeta primers. Some clones are missing from TCRdb's copy, which holds only in-frame ones; the method was immunoSEQ multiplex PCR. Altogether approximately 37,000 clones are present, 74% being singletons, with the ten largest covering approximately 6%. Sequenced: PBMCs. Source of these receptors: a man aged 25-45 years in good health and CMV-seronegative.

V gene TRBV30 combines with J gene TRBJ1-5; TRBD1 matches 11 bases. V trimming: 5 bases; J trimming: 4 bases; junction bases outside the gene matches: 4. This CDR3 has 14 residues. Germline V gene sequence: CDR1 GTSNPN, CDR2 SVGIG (reference sequence). The CDR3 spells CAWAGQGANQPQHF. CDR3 DNA: TGTGCCTGGGCTGGACAGGGGGCTAATCAGCCCCAGCATTTT.

The CDR3 region is CASSQGRDSNEKLFF. DNA for the CDR3: TGTGCCAGCAGCCAAGGCCGGGACAGTAATGAAAAACTGTTTTTT. The rearrangement uses TRBV14 and TRBJ1-4; TRBD1 aligns across 7 bases. V lost 1 base, J lost 4 bases, and 3 bases stayed unmatched. CDR1 SGHDN and CDR2 FVKESK come from the germline V gene. The CDR3 consists of 15 residues.

The CDR3 is CASSQEWVGGPAYEQYF. DNA for the CDR3: TGCGCCAGCAGCCAAGAATGGGTCGGCGGGCCAGCCTACGAGCAGTACTTC. The chain carries TRBV4-1 and TRBJ2-7, with D maybe TRBD2 (5 bases). V lost 0 bases and J lost 2, with 17 bases in between. Germline V CDR1 and CDR2: MGHRA, YSYEKL. This CDR3 comprises 17 residues.

The gene calls are TRBV29-1 and TRBJ1-2; 7 bases fit TRBD1. The length of the CDR3 is 15 residues. The V gene's germline CDR1 is SQVTM and CDR2 ANQGSEA. The V gene end was trimmed by 6 bases and the J gene end by 4 bases; junction bases not matched to a gene: 14. DNA for the CDR3: TGCAGCGTATGGGGAATGACAGGGCTCCTCTATGGCTACACCTTC. This codes for CSVWGMTGLLYGYTF.

The chain combines TRBV5-1 with TRBJ2-1; 7 positions match TRBD1. Germline CDR1 and CDR2: SGHRS and YFSETQ. The ends lost 5 bases at V and 4 bases at J; junction bases unmatched: 6. This CDR3 comprises 14 residues. The CDR3 DNA reads as TGCGCCAGCAGATTCGGACAGGAATACAATGAGCAGTTCTTC. It yields the protein CASRFGQEYNEQFF. Filled out from reference TRBV5-1 and TRBJ2-1, the complete variable domain reads KAGVTQTPRYLIKTRGQQVTLSCSPISGHRSVSWYQQTPGQGLQFLFEYFSETQRNKGNFPGRFSGRQFSNSRSEMNVSTLELGDSALYLCASRFGQEYNEQFFGPGTRLTVL.

This clone was detected only a few times. Within the sample, other DNA sequences also encode this same CDR3. CDR3 protein: CSATARGLSTDTQYF. CDR3 DNA sequence: TGCAGTGCTACGGCAAGAGGCCTTAGCACAGATACGCAGTATTTT. The rearrangement links TRBV29-1 to TRBJ2-3; D gene ambiguous. The CDR3 sequence is 15 residues long. CDR1 SQVTM and CDR2 ANQGSEA come from the germline V gene.